This is a list of T cell receptor beta chains from one sample in a study of blood T cell repertoires in COVID-19. Libraries were prepared by immunoSEQ multiplex PCR; TCRdb keeps only in-frame clonotypes and omits some of them. The data contain roughly 300,000 clones, almost 85% of them singletons. The sample consisted of peripheral blood. The receptors were sampled from a human donor in a cohort sampled during active COVID-19. The CDR3 runs from the conserved cysteine through the conserved F or W. D genes are given only for firm matches. Not every row has a clone size; where given, it reads once, few, many or a size class.

>NA|NA|TRBV5-5|TRBJ2-5
TGTGCCAGCAACGTAAATTCCGGGAGTCGGACACTCCAAGAGACCCAGTACTTC
CASNVNSGSRTLQETQYF
>NA|NA|TRBV19|TRBJ1-1
TGTGCCAGTGCCCTCAAGGGAGGGACTGAAGCTTTCTTT
CASALKGGTEAFF
>NA|NA|TRBV2|TRBJ2-5
TGTGCCAGCAGTGGCGCAGGTCAAGAGACCCAGTACTTC
CASSGAGQETQYF
>once|NA|TRBV12-3/TRBV12-4|TRBJ1-1
TGTGCCAGCAGTTTCACACAGGGAACTGAAGCTTTCTTT
CASSFTQGTEAFF
>NA|NA|TRBV11-1|TRBJ1-2
TGTGCCAGCAGCCCGGGGGGGGTGACAGGCGTCTATGGCTACACCTTC
CASSPGGVTGVYGYTF
>NA|TRBD1|TRBV27|TRBJ2-1
TGTGCCAGCAGCGACAGGGGCAATGAGCAGTTCTTC
CASSDRGNEQFF
>NA|NA|TRBV30|TRBJ2-7
TGTGCCTGGAGTCCCCTGGGGACAAACTACGAGCAGTACTTC
CAWSPLGTNYEQYF
>many|NA|TRBV7-9|TRBJ1-3
TGTGCCAGCAGCGGACGACAGTCCTCTGGAAACACCATATATTTT
CASSGRQSSGNTIYF
>NA|TRBD2|TRBV7-3|TRBJ2-5
TGTGCCAGCAGCTTATCGCGGGGGCAAGAGACCCAGTACTTC
CASSLSRGQETQYF
>NA|NA|TRBV19|TRBJ2-3
TGTGCCAGTAGTATTCTCGGTCGCACAGATACGCAGTATTTT
CASSILGRTDTQYF
>NA|NA|TRBV5-1|TRBJ1-2
TGCGCCAGCAGCTTCTCGCTTAGCTTCCAGCGCCACGTTGGGTATGGCTACACCTTC
CASSFSLSFQRHVGYGYTF
>few|NA|TRBV5-1|TRBJ1-1
TGCGCCAGCAGCCCCGGCACTGAAGCTTTCTTT
CASSPGTEAFF
>once|NA|TRBV7-9|TRBJ1-1
TGTGCCAGCAGCTTGAACACCAAGGGGACTGAAGCTTTCTTT
CASSLNTKGTEAFF
>NA|NA|TRBV2|TRBJ1-1
TGTGCCAGCAGTGTAGGAGGTCTGAACACTGAAGCTTTCTTT
CASSVGGLNTEAFF
>NA|NA|TRBV3-1/TRBV3-2|TRBJ1-2
TGTGCCAGGGGACTATGCGATTTCAATGGCTACACCTTC
CARGLCDFNGYTF
>NA|NA|TRBV25-1|TRBJ2-3
TGTGCCAGCAGTGAACCCCAAGGGGCGGGGAATACGCAGTATTTT
CASSEPQGAGNTQYF
>NA|NA|TRBV7-9|TRBJ2-7
TGTGCCAGCAGCTTAAAGGGGTCCCCCGAGCAGTACTTC
CASSLKGSPEQYF
>NA|TRBD2|TRBV30|TRBJ2-3
TGTGCCTGGAGTGCCTTAGGACTAGCGGGCACAGATACGCAGTATTTT
CAWSALGLAGTDTQYF
>NA|TRBD1|TRBV11-1|TRBJ1-4
TGTGCCAGCAGCCGGACAGGGGGGGTGAAAAAACTGTTTTTT
CASSRTGGVKKLFF
>NA|NA|TRBV3-1/TRBV3-2|TRBJ1-2
TGTGCCAGCAGCCGCCTAGCTAACTATGGCTACACCTTC
CASSRLANYGYTF